This T cell receptor beta chain emerged from a study of T-cell memory formation after mild COVID-19. Turning to the study itself: Most TCR clusters belonged to a single donor.

Via MiXCR, TCRdb re-called the 5' RACE reads, giving one row per CDR3 protein. The sample comprises around 300,000 distinct CDR3 sequences, roughly an eighth of which are singletons, and roughly 23% rests with the top ten. This clonotype was seen more than once but under ten times. The antigen remains unidentified. Findings of the study overall: Clones shrinking from day 15 to 85 showed even CD4/CD8 mixes; later expanders tilted CD4+. CD4+ contracting clones were found mainly in CM and EM, and CD8+ ones in EMRA.

The clonotype originates from a man younger than 35 who had mild COVID-19 (a few samples of this study predate the infection). Cell type and time point are not known. The sample taken for sequencing was PBMCs or a T cell subset sorted from them (not recorded which).

CDR3 coding DNA: TGTGCCAGCAGCCACAACAGGCCCCCCTACGAGCAGTACTTC. Translation: CASSHNRPPYEQYF. The genes are TRBV14 and TRBJ2-7; maybe TRBD1 (5 bases). The CDR3 is 14 residues long. V was clipped by 3 bases and J by 2 bases, with 11 bases between them. Germline CDR1 SGHDN, CDR2 FVKESK.